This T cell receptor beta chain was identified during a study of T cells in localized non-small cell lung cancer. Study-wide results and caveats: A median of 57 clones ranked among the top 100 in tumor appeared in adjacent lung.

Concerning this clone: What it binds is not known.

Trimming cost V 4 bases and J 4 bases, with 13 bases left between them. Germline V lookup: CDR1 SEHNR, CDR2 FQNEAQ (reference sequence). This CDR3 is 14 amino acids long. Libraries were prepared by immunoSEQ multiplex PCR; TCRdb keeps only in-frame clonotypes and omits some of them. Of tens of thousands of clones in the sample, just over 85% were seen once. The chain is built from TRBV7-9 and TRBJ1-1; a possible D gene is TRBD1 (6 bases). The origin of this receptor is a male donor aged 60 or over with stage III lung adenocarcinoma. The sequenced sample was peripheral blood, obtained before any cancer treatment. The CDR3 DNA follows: TGTGCCAGCAGCTCACAGGGAGGGAGCACTGAAGCTTTCTTT. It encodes CASSSQGGSTEAFF.